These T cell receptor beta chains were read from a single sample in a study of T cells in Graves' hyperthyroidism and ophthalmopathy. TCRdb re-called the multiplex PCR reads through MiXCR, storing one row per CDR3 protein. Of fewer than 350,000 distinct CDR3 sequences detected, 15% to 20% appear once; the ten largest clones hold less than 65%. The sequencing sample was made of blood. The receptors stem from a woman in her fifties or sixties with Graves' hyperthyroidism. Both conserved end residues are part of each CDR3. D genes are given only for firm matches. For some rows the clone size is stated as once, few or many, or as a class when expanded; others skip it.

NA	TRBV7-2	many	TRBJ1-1	CASTTGLGGTEAFF	TGTGCCAGCACCACGGGGTTGGGAGGCACTGAAGCTTTCTTT
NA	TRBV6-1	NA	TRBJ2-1	CASSEAGDERFF	TGTGCCAGCAGTGAAGCAGGGGATGAGCGGTTCTTC
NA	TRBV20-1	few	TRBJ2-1	CSASNPSIHEIRNEQFF	TGCAGTGCTAGTAATCCCAGCATACACGAGATTAGGAATGAGCAGTTCTTC
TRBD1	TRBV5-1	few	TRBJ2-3	CASSPGQGKDTQYF	TGCGCCAGCAGCCCGGGACAGGGGAAAGATACGCAGTATTTT
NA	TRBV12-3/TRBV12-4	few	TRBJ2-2	CASRPFAQNTGELFF	TGTGCCAGCAGGCCTTTCGCGCAGAACACCGGGGAGCTGTTTTTT
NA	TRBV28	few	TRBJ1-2	CASSFGVGRNNYGYTF	TGTGCCAGCAGTTTCGGGGTCGGGCGCAATAACTATGGCTACACCTTC
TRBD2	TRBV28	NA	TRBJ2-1	CASGVGTSGGNEQFF	TGTGCCAGCGGCGTGGGGACTAGCGGGGGGAATGAGCAGTTCTTC
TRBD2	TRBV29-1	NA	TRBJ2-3	CSVEGGFGEITDTQYF	TGCAGCGTTGAGGGGGGGTTTGGGGAAATCACAGATACGCAGTATTTT
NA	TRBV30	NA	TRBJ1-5	CAWSSHSNQPQHF	TGTGCCTGGAGTAGTCATAGCAATCAGCCCCAGCATTTT
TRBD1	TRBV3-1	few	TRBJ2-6	CASSLYTGGSTGANVLTF	TGTGCCAGCAGCCTTTACACAGGGGGCAGTACTGGGGCCAACGTCCTGACTTTC
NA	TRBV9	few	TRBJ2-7	CASSVEARGSYEQYF	TGTGCCAGCAGCGTAGAGGCTAGGGGCTCCTACGAGCAGTACTTC
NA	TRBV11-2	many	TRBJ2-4	CASSSPLDGDKNIQYF	TGTGCCAGCAGCTCGCCACTAGATGGGGACAAAAACATTCAGTACTTC
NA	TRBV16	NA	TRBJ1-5	CASSQSYGNQPQHF	TGTGCCAGCAGCCAATCATACGGCAATCAGCCCCAGCATTTT
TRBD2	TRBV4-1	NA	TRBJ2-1	CASSQDGGTSGVNEQFF	TGCGCCAGCAGCCAAGATGGGGGGACTAGCGGGGTGAATGAGCAGTTCTTC
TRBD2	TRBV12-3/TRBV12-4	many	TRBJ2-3	CASSLVLAGATDTQYF	TGTGCCAGCAGTTTGGTACTAGCGGGGGCAACAGATACGCAGTATTTT
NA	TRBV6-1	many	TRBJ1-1	CASSYGIPNTEAFF	TGTGCCAGCAGTTATGGGATCCCGAACACTGAAGCTTTCTTT
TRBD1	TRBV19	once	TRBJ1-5	CASSPHFDRGSQPQHF	TGTGCCAGTAGTCCACACTTTGACAGGGGGAGTCAGCCCCAGCATTTT
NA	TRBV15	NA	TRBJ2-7	CATSRDSYEQCF	TGTGCCACCAGCAGAGACAGCTACGAGCAGTGCTTC
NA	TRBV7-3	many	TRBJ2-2	CASSLNSGPNTGELFF	TGTGCCAGCAGCTTAAACAGCGGGCCGAACACCGGGGAGCTGTTTTTT
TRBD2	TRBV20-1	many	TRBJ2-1	CSASISGSYNEQFF	TGCAGTGCTTCCATTAGCGGGAGTTACAATGAGCAGTTCTTC
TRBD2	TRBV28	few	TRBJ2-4	CASSTGGMAKNIQYF	TGTGCCAGCAGCACCGGGGGGATGGCCAAAAACATTCAGTACTTC
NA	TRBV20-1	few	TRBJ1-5	CSARKQGPQHF	TGCAGTGCTAGGAAACAGGGGCCCCAGCATTTT
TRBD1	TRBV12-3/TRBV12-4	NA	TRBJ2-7	CASSLRTGAPYEQYF	TGTGCCAGCAGTTTAAGGACAGGGGCCCCCTACGAGCAGTACTTC
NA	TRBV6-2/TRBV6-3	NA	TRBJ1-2	CASSYGSYGYTF	TGTGCCAGCAGTTACGGCTCCTATGGCTACACCTTC
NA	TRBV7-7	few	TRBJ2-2	CASSLEQNTGELFF	TGTGCTAGCAGCTTAGAACAGAACACCGGGGAGCTGTTTTTT
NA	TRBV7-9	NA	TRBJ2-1	CASSFKRTYNEQFF	TGTGCCAGCAGCTTCAAACGGACCTACAATGAGCAGTTCTTC
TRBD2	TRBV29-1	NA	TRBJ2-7	CSVDGLAGAWDYEQYF	TGCAGCGTTGATGGACTAGCGGGAGCCTGGGACTACGAGCAGTACTTC
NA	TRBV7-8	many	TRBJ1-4	CASSRQTREATNEKLFF	TGTGCCAGCAGCCGACAAACACGGGAGGCAACTAATGAAAAACTGTTTTTT
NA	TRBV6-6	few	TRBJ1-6	CASSYMGGGKLISYNSPLHF	TGTGCCAGCAGTTACATGGGCGGAGGGAAGCTTATCTCCTATAATTCACCCCTCCACTTT
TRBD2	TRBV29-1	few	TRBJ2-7	CSVPGTSGTYEQYF	TGCAGCGTCCCCGGGACTAGCGGGACTTACGAGCAGTACTTC
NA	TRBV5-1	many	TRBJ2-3	CASGGTGSDTQYF	TGCGCCAGCGGGGGTACAGGATCGGATACGCAGTATTTT
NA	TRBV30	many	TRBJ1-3	CAWDRVAGNTIYF	TGTGCCTGGGACCGAGTAGCTGGAAACACCATATATTTT
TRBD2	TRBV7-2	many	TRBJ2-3	CASSLAASGSIGTQYF	TGTGCCAGCAGCTTAGCGGCTAGCGGGAGTATCGGTACGCAGTATTTT
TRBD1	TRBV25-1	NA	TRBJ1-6	CASSGDRGYNSPLHF	TGTGCCAGCAGTGGGGACAGGGGGTACAATTCACCCCTCCACTTT
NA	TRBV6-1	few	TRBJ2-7	CASTPSPGPLSYEQYF	TGTGCCAGCACTCCCTCCCCGGGGCCCCTCTCCTACGAGCAGTACTTC
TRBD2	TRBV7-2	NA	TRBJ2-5	CASSWGPGLGGETQYF	TGTGCCAGCAGCTGGGGACCGGGACTAGGAGGCGAGACCCAGTACTTC
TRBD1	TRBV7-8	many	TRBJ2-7	CASSAKPGQVTYEQYF	TGTGCCAGCAGCGCAAAACCGGGACAGGTAACCTACGAGCAGTACTTC
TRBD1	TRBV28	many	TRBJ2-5	CASSWTGSETQYF	TGTGCCAGCAGTTGGACAGGGTCCGAGACCCAGTACTTC
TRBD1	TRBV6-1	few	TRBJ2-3	CASRSGTGGRDTQYF	TGTGCCAGCAGATCCGGGACAGGGGGCCGTGATACGCAGTATTTT
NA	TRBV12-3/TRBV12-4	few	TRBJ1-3	CASLGWDTIYF	TGTGCCTCCTTGGGGTGGGACACCATATATTTT
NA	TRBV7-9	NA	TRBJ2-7	CASSISGTAAGYEQYF	TGTGCCAGCAGCATCTCCGGGACAGCGGCGGGGTACGAGCAGTACTTC
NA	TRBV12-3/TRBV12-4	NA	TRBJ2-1	CASSLGVYYNEQFF	TGTGCCAGCAGTTTGGGAGTGTACTACAATGAGCAGTTCTTC
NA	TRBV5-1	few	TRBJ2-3	CASSLLAPGHRTDTQYF	TGCGCCAGCAGCCTTCTAGCCCCGGGACACCGCACAGATACGCAGTATTTT
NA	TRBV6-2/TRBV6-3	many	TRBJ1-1	CASSPVLNTEAFF	TGTGCCAGCAGCCCCGTCCTTAACACTGAAGCTTTCTTT
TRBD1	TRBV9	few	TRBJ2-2	CASSEGGDRVAGELFF	TGTGCCAGCAGCGAGGGCGGGGACAGGGTCGCCGGGGAGCTGTTTTTT
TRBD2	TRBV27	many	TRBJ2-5	CASRGLAGVWETQYF	TGTGCCAGCCGTGGACTAGCGGGAGTATGGGAGACCCAGTACTTC
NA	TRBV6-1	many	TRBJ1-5	CASSDYRHQPQHF	TGTGCCAGCAGTGATTACAGACATCAGCCCCAGCATTTT
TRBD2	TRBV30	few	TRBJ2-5	CAWSGGYGGSAETQYF	TGTGCCTGGAGTGGTGGCTATGGCGGGAGTGCCGAGACCCAGTACTTC